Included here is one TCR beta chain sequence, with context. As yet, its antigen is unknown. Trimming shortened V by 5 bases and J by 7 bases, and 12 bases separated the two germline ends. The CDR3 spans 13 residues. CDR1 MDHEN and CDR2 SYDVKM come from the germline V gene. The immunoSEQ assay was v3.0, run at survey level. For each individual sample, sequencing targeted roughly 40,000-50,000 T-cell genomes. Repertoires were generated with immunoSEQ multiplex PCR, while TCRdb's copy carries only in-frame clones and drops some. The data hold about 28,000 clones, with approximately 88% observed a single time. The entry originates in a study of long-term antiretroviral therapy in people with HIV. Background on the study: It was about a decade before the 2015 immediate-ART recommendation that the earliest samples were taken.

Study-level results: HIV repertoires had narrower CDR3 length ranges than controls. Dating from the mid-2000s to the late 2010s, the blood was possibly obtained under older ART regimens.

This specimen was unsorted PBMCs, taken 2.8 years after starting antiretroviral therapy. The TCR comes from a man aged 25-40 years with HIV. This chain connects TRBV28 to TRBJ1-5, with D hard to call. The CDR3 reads CASSPPDHQPQHF. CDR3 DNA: TGTGCCAGCAGTCCACCGGACCACCAGCCCCAGCATTTT.